These 10 T cell receptor beta chains share one sample of origin, sequenced in a study of beta chain features in type 1 diabetes. Findings and caveats of the study: Shorter TCRB CDR3s, moderately but significantly so, were found in Type 1 diabetes patients in all four CD4+ subsets.

Reverse transcription of all isolated RNA meant that expressed TCRB transcripts were sequenced. Data came from immunoSEQ multiplex PCR; TCRdb stores just in-frame clones and leaves some out. Of roughly 300,000 clones listed, around 9% are singletons. Antigens for these TCRs are unknown. Sequenced material: central memory CD4+ T cells from blood. The source of these receptors is a man aged 25-40 years with type 1 diabetes.

CDR3 coding DNA: TGTGCTAGTGGACACGGGTCCGAGAATACGCAGTATTTT. This gives the protein CASGHGSENTQYF. This chain joins TRBV12-5 and TRBJ2-3; the D is unclear. The CDR3 is 13 amino acids. CDR1 LGHNT and CDR2 FRNRAP come from the germline V gene. Between the trimmed V and J ends, which lost 6 bases and 7 bases, there was a span of 14 bases.

This chain links TRBV5-6 with TRBJ1-5, with no clear D. Trimming stripped 1 base from V and 9 bases from J, with 11 bases between. This CDR3 region has 13 residues. Germline loops: CDR1 SGHDT, CDR2 YYEEEE. The CDR3 loop is CASSLHVSGPQHF. The DNA of the CDR3 is TGTGCCAGCAGCTTGCATGTCTCGGGGCCCCAGCATTTT.

V gene TRBV5-6 combines with J gene TRBJ2-3; D possibly matches TRBD1 or TRBD2 (6 bases each). Germline loops: CDR1 SGHDT, CDR2 YYEEEE. The V and J ends lost 4 bases and 1 base respectively, with 19 bases between them. The CDR3 extends over 17 amino acids. CDR3 bases: TGTGCCAGCAGCGAAAACGGGGGCCCGGATCGCACAGATACGCAGTATTTT. It encodes CASSENGGPDRTDTQYF.

This clone was recorded a few times. The chain uses TRBV28 and TRBJ1-1; 10 bases align to TRBD1. The CDR3 is 15 residues long. Germline V gene data show CDR1 as MDHEN and CDR2 as SYDVKM. Germline trimming cut 0 bases from V and 5 bases from J; bases unmatched to any gene: 3. The CDR3 coding sequence is TGTGCCAGCAGTTTATGGGACAGGGGGACGACTGAAGCTTTCTTT. Protein sequence: CASSLWDRGTTEAFF. Full variable domain (rest looked up from reference TRBV28 and TRBJ1-1): DVKVTQSSRYLVKRTGEKVFLECVQDMDHENMFWYRQDPGLGLRLIYFSYDVKMKEKGDIPEGYSVSREKKERFSLILESASTNQTSMYLCASSLWDRGTTEAFFGQGTRLTVV.

The chain links TRBV28 to TRBJ1-2; D not certain. Trimming removed 3 bases from V and 6 bases from J, with 8 bases in between. CDR3 size: 12 residues. The germline CDR1 and CDR2 sequences are MDHEN and SYDVKM. The CDR3, as DNA: TGTGCCAGCAGTTTTGATGTACATGGCTACACCTTC. It encodes CASSFDVHGYTF.

This clone was counted a few times. The V call is TRBV7-2, the J call TRBJ2-7; D gene uncertain. The CDR3 is made up of 12 amino acids. The germline V gene encodes CDR1 SGHTA and CDR2 FQGNSA. Between the trimmed V and J ends, which lost 5 bases and 5 bases, there was a span of 10 bases. The chain's CDR3 is CASSPFSNEQYF. In DNA, the CDR3 is TGTGCCAGCAGCCCGTTTTCCAACGAGCAGTACTTC.

The gene calls are TRBV2 and TRBJ2-5; TRBD1 matches 7 bases. Unmatched junction bases numbered 19, after V lost 8 bases and J lost 10 bases. Germline assignment: CDR1 SNHLY and CDR2 FYNNEI. The CDR3 spans 15 residues. The CDR3 loop is CASGRQGAPVEDQYF. In DNA, the CDR3 is TGTGCCAGCGGTAGACAGGGTGCACCGGTGGAGGACCAGTACTTC.

The rearrangement links TRBV5-1 to TRBJ2-2; 7 positions agree with TRBD1. With V trimmed by 5 bases and J by 6 bases, 10 bases remained unmatched. CDR3 length: 15 amino acids. Germline V CDR1 and CDR2: SGHRS, YFSETQ. Written as DNA, the CDR3 is TGCGCCAGCAGTCGCGGTGAACAGGGGTCCGGGGAGCTGTTTTTT. This encodes CASSRGEQGSGELFF.

This clone came up a few times. V usage is TRBV9 and J usage is TRBJ2-5; TRBD1 is a possible D gene (8 bases). Between the trimmed V and J ends, which lost 0 bases and 5 bases, there was a span of 20 bases. Germline CDR1 is SGDLS and CDR2 is YYNGEE. The CDR3 is made up of 17 amino acids. This CDR3 reads CASSVGGNRGGQETQYF. The CDR3 DNA reads TGTGCCAGCAGCGTAGGCGGTAACAGGGGGGGCCAGGAGACCCAGTACTTC. Full variable domain (outside the CDR3, taken from reference TRBV9 and TRBJ2-5): DSGVTQTPKHLITATGQRVTLRCSPRSGDLSVYWYQQSLDQGLQFLIQYYNGEERAKGNILERFSAQQFPDLHSELNLSSLELGDSALYFCASSVGGNRGGQETQYFGPGTRLLVL.

This clone was counted a few times. The rearrangement uses TRBV28 and TRBJ1-4; tentatively, D is TRBD1 (6 bases). There are 16 residues in the CDR3. V lost 2 bases to trimming and J lost 4 bases, with 14 bases between them. From germline, CDR1 is MDHEN and CDR2 SYDVKM. The CDR3: CASSLRIGGINEKLFF. CDR3 DNA sequence: TGTGCCAGCAGTTTAAGGATAGGGGGGATTAATGAAAAACTGTTTTTT.